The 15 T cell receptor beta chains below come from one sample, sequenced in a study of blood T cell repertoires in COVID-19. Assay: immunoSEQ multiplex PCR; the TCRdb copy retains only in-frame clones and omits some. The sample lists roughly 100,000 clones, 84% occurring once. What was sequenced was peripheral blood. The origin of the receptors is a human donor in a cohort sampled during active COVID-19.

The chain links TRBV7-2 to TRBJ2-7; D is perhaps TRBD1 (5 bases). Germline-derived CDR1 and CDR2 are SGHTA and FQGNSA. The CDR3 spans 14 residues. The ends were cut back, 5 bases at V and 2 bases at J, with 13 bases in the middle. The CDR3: CASSVDSFAYEQYF. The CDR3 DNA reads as TGTGCCAGCAGCGTAGACAGTTTTGCCTACGAGCAGTACTTC.

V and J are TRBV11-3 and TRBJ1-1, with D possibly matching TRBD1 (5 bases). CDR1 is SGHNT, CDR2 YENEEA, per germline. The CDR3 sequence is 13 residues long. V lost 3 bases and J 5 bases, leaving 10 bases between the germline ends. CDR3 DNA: TGTGCCAGCAGCTTCCTCGGGGGAACTGAAGCTTTCTTT. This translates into CASSFLGGTEAFF.

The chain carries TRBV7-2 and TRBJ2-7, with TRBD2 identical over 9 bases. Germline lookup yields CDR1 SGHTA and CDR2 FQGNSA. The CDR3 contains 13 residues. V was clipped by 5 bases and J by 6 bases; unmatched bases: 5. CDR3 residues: CASSVGTSSEQYF. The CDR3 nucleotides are TGTGCCAGCAGCGTCGGGACTAGCAGCGAGCAGTACTTC.

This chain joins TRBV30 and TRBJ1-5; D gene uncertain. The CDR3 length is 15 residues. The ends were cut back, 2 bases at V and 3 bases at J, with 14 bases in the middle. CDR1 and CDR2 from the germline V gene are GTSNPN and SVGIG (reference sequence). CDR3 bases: TGTGCCTGGAGTCCGTCCTTTAGCCCCAATCAGCCCCAGCATTTT. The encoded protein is CAWSPSFSPNQPQHF.

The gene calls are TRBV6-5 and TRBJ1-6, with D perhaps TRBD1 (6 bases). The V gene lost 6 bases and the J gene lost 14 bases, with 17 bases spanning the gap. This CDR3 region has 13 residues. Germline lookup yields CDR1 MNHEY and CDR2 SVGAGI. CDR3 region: CASSRDILAALHF. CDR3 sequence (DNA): TGTGCCAGCAGCCGGGACATTTTGGCGGCCCTCCACTTT.

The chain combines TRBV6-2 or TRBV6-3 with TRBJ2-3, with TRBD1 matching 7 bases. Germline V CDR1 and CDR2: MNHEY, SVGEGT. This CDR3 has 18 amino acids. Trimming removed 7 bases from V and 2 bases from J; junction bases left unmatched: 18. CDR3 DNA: TGTGCCAGCACCCCTTCCTACCGACAGGGATGGGACACAGATACGCAGTATTTT. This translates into CASTPSYRQGWDTDTQYF.

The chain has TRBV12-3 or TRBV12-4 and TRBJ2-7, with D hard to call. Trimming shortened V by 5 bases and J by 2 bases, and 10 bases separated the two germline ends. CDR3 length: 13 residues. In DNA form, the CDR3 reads TGTGCCAGCAGTAGTCGGGTGGCCTACGAGCAGTACTTC. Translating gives CASSSRVAYEQYF.

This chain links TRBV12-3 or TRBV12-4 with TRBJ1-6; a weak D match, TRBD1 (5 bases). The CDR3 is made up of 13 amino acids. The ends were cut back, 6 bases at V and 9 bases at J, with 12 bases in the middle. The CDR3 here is CASSQGSPSPLHF. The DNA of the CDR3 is TGTGCCAGCAGCCAGGGATCTCCTTCACCCCTCCACTTT.

The CDR3 reads CASRPAPGGTQYF. Written as DNA, the CDR3 is TGTGCCAGCAGGCCAGCCCCCGGCGGTACGCAGTATTTT. The chain links TRBV2 to TRBJ2-3; D is unresolved. The CDR3 totals 13 residues. Germline-derived CDR1 and CDR2 are SNHLY and FYNNEI. Between the trimmed V and J ends, which lost 6 bases and 8 bases, there was a span of 15 bases.

The CDR3 protein is CASGGARDTQYF. For the CDR3, the DNA is TGTGCCAGCGGGGGGGCTAGGGATACGCAGTATTTT. The rearrangement links TRBV9 to TRBJ2-3, with a possible D match to TRBD2 (7 bases). V was trimmed by 7 bases and J by 6 bases, leaving 12 bases between them. CDR1 and CDR2 from the germline V gene are SGDLS and YYNGEE. The CDR3 length is 12 residues.

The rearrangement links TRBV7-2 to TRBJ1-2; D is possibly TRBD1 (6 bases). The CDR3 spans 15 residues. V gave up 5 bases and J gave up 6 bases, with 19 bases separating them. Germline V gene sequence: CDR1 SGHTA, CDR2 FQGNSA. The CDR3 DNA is TGTGCCAGCAGCCCCTTGACAGGAGTGGGCCATGGCTACACCTTC. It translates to CASSPLTGVGHGYTF.

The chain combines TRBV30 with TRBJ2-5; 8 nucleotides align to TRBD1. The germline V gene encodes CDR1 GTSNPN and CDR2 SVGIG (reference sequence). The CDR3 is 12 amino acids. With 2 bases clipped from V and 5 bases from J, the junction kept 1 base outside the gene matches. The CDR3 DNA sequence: TGTGCCTGGAGTACAGGGGGGGAGACCCAGTACTTC. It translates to CAWSTGGETQYF.

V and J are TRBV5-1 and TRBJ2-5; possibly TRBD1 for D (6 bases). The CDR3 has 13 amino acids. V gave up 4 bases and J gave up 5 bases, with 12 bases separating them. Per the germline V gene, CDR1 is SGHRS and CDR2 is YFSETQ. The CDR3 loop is CASSPQGTETQYF. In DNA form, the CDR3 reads TGCGCCAGCAGCCCACAGGGAACGGAGACCCAGTACTTC. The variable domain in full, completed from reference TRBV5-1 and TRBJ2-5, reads KAGVTQTPRYLIKTRGQQVTLSCSPISGHRSVSWYQQTPGQGLQFLFEYFSETQRNKGNFPGRFSGRQFSNSRSEMNVSTLELGDSALYLCASSPQGTETQYFGPGTRLLVL.

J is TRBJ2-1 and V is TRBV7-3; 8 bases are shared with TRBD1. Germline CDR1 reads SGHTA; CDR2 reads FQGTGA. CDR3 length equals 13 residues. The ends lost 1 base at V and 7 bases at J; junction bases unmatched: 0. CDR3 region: CASSLRQGNEQFF. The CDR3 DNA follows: TGTGCCAGCAGCTTAAGACAGGGGAATGAGCAGTTCTTC. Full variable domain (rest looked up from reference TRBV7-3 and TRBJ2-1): GAGVSQTPSNKVTEKGKYVELRCDPISGHTALYWYRQSLGQGPEFLIYFQGTGAADDSGLPNDRFFAVRPEGSVSTLKIQRTERGDSAVYLCASSLRQGNEQFFGPGTRLTVL.

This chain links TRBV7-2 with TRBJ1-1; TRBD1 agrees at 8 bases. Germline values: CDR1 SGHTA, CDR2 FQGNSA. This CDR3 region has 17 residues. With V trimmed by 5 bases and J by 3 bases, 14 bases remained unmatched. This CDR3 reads CASSLRTLGQGHTEAFF. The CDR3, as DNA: TGTGCCAGCAGCCTGAGGACTTTAGGACAGGGCCACACTGAAGCTTTCTTT.